Detailed here is one T cell receptor (beta chain). The data stem from a study of blood T cell repertoires in COVID-19. Looking at the study overall: The analysed material was cDNA or gDNA that came from T cells, B-cell-depleted T cells, or PBMCs.

This CDR3 has 15 amino acids. Trimming took off 6 bases at V and 4 bases at J, with 16 bases between the two ends. Germline V lookup: CDR1 MDHEN, CDR2 SYDVKM. Source study methods: Quantification of nucleated cells was approximated via reference gene primer amplification. Repertoires were generated with immunoSEQ multiplex PCR, while TCRdb's copy carries only in-frame clones and drops some. D and trimming come from the DNA, and the V and J calls and clone size come from that table. Among about 80,000 clones listed, roughly 85% were seen once. The source is a young man with acute or convalescent COVID-19. Input material: peripheral blood. This chain connects TRBV28 to TRBJ1-3, with D possibly TRBD1 on 5 matching bases. The CDR3 is CASRWQGGLGNTIYF. The CDR3 region has the DNA TGTGCCAGCAGATGGCAGGGAGGATTGGGAAACACCATATATTTT.